What follows describes a single T cell receptor (beta chain). Some clones are missing from TCRdb's copy, which holds only in-frame ones; the method was immunoSEQ multiplex PCR. The table lists over 45,000 clones, roughly nine tenths of them singletons. This specimen belongs to a study of cytomegalovirus exposure and HLA in healthy donors. Per the germline V gene, CDR1 is KGHSH and CDR2 is LQKENI. The length of the CDR3 is 16 residues. V gave up 1 base and J gave up 5 bases, with 17 bases separating them. Sequenced: PBMCs. The gene calls are TRBV18 and TRBJ2-5; tentative D call: TRBD2 (5 bases). This receptor was taken from a man aged 18 to 29 in good health and CMV-seronegative. The DNA for the CDR3 is TGTGCCAGCTCACCACAGGGCGGGTCCTATACGGAGACCCAGTACTTC. This gives the protein CASSPQGGSYTETQYF.